Presented here are 20 T cell receptor beta chains from one specimen sequenced in a study of CD8+ T cells in alopecia areata. Cutaneous lymph nodes were pooled and cells sorted by CD4, CD8alpha, NKG2D, NKG2ACE and more. Investigators isolated RNA and reverse transcribed it into cDNA to act as the sequencing template. Using immunoSEQ multiplex PCR, the repertoire was profiled, and TCRdb retains in-frame clones only, with some absent. The sample is made up of 3,800 or so clones, none counted only once. Sequenced: CD8+ T cells sorted from a lymph node. These receptors all stem from a C3H/HeJ mouse with alopecia areata. The strain's MHC type: H2-k.

This clone was counted at least ten times. Germline and genes here are mouse. The CDR3 loop is CASSSGQGFGQNTLYF. CDR3 DNA, as far as it was read: TGTGCCAGCAGTTCTGGACAGGGGTTTGGTCAAAAC. The chain joins TRBV19 to TRBJ2-4, with 9 bases matching TRBD1. Read data end 4 residues before the CDR3 end; the end is taken from the germline J gene. V was clipped by 4 bases and J by 1 base; unmatched bases: 7. The germline V gene encodes CDR1 FNHDT and CDR2 SITEND (reference sequence). The CDR3 length is 16 residues.

This clone was recorded at least ten times. The germline and genes are mouse ones. The sequenced fragment ends 4 residues before the CDR3 boundary, so the rest is inferred from the germline J gene. This chain links TRBV19 with TRBJ2-3; weak D call: TRBD2 (7 bases). The CDR3 has 15 amino acids. V was pared by 2 bases and J by 1 base, with 11 bases between. The germline V gene has CDR1 FNHDT and CDR2 SITEND (reference sequence). The part of the CDR3 DNA that was read is TGTGCCAGCAGTATCGGGGGGCGAGGTGCAGAA. This gives the protein CASSIGGRGAE. In full, the CDR3 is CASSIGGRGAETLYF.

This clone was counted at least ten times. Mouse names are used for the genes. The CDR3 here is CASSSGQGKRAETLYF. The sequenced part of the CDR3 DNA is TGTGCTAGCAGTTCGGGACAGGGGAAGAGGGCAGAA. J is TRBJ2-3 and V is TRBV29; TRBD1 agrees at 10 bases. The CDR3 end is not reached by the read, which stops 4 residues before it; the germline J gene fills it in. J was trimmed by 3 bases and V by 4 bases; bases with no gene match: 7. In germline, CDR1 is MSHET, CDR2 SYDVDS. The CDR3 has 16 amino acids.

The sample holds many counts of this clone. Mouse gene names and germline throughout. The missing CDR3 end, 4 residues past where the read stops, is filled in from the germline J gene. The J gene is TRBJ2-4, the V gene TRBV13-1; D is possibly TRBD1 (5 bases). Germline V gene data show CDR1 as NSHNY and CDR2 as SYGAGN. Trimming shortened V by 5 bases and J by 0 bases, and 7 bases separated the two germline ends. The CDR3 totals 13 residues. CDR3 DNA, as far as it was read: TGTGCCAGCAGCGACAGAAGTCAAAAC. As protein: CASSDRSQN. The CDR3 in its entirety is CASSDRSQNTLYF.

Only a few counts were recorded for this clone. The gene symbols are mouse symbols. The CDR3 end lies 4 residues beyond the end of the read and is filled in from the germline J gene. V usage is TRBV2 and J usage is TRBJ2-7, with TRBD1 matching over 9 bases. Germline lookup yields CDR1 LGHNA and CDR2 YSYQKL. The junction had 4 bases not matched to a gene; V was cut back by 4 bases and J by 3 bases. The CDR3 covers 14 residues. This chain's CDR3 is CASSPEGQGYEQYF. The CDR3 bases that were read are TGTGCCAGCAGCCCCGAGGGACAGGGCTAT.

This clone was seen ten or more times. Gene names and germline match the mouse. This chain's CDR3 is CASRLTGSSYEQYF. The CDR3 bases that were read are TGTGCCAGCAGGCTGACTGGGAGCTCCTAT. The chain combines TRBV19 with TRBJ2-7, with TRBD2 matching 7 bases. The read falls 4 residues short of the CDR3 end, and the missing part is taken from the germline J gene. CDR3 length equals 14 residues. Germline V gives CDR1 FNHDT, CDR2 SITEND (reference sequence). The J segment lost 0 bases and the V segment lost 5 bases, leaving 5 bases of the junction unmatched.

Many counts were recorded for this clone. The gene symbols are mouse symbols. With the read ending 4 residues before the CDR3 end, the germline J gene is used to fill in that end. The chain recombines TRBV29 with TRBJ2-1; tentatively, D is TRBD1 (6 bases). The CDR3 contains 12 residues. Germline CDR1 is MSHET and CDR2 is SYDVDS. The ends were cut back, 6 bases at V and 3 bases at J, with 6 bases in the middle. The sequenced part of the CDR3 DNA is TGTGCTAGCAGGGACAGCTATGCT. This translates into CASRDSYA. The full CDR3 sequence reads CASRDSYAEQFF.

This clone has a count of ten or more. Gene names are mouse gene names. Read data end 4 residues before the CDR3 end; the end is taken from the germline J gene. J is TRBJ2-1 and V is TRBV13-1; D may be TRBD1 (6 bases). This CDR3 has 13 residues. The germline V gene encodes CDR1 NSHNY and CDR2 SYGAGN. CDR3 DNA, as far as it was read: TGTGCCAGCAGTGGGACAGCAAACTCT. Amino acids: CASSGTANS. The full CDR3 reads CASSGTANSEQFF.

By its share, this clone is medium-sized. The listed genes are named as in mouse. The sequence runs out 4 residues before the end of the CDR3; the remainder is reconstructed from the germline J gene. The chain couples TRBV17 to TRBJ2-1, with a weak D call TRBD1 (5 bases). Looked up from germline, CDR1 is MNHDT and CDR2 is YYDKIL. V was trimmed by 3 bases and J by 4 bases, leaving 7 bases between them. The CDR3 has 13 amino acids. CDR3 bases read: TGTGCTAGCAGTAGGCGGACATATGCT. This codes for CASSRRTYA. The full CDR3 protein is CASSRRTYAEQFF.

There are many counts of this clone. Gene names are mouse gene names. The CDR3 loop reads CASGDGGGRSYEQYF. The sequenced part of the CDR3 DNA is TGTGCCAGCGGTGATGGGGGGGGGCGCTCCTAT. V gene TRBV13-2 combines with J gene TRBJ2-7; 8 positions match TRBD2. The read falls 4 residues short of the CDR3 end, and the missing part is taken from the germline J gene. Looked up from germline, CDR1 is NNHNN and CDR2 is SYGAGS (reference sequence). V was pared by 0 bases and J by 0 bases, with 2 bases of the junction left unmatched. CDR3 length equals 15 residues.

At least ten counts were recorded for this clone. Here the gene names and germline are mouse. The read terminates 4 residues before the CDR3 end, so the remaining end is supplied by the germline J gene. The V and J genes are TRBV13-3 and TRBJ2-1; 8 bases are a match to TRBD2. Germline assignment: CDR1 NNHDY and CDR2 SYVADS. Unmatched junction bases numbered 1, after V lost 1 base and J lost 1 base. The CDR3 is made up of 15 amino acids. Here the CDR3 reads CASSDWGGNYAEQFF. The sequenced part of the CDR3 DNA is TGTGCCAGCAGTGATTGGGGGGGGAACTATGCT.

This clone ranks as medium-sized. Germline and genes here are mouse. The read terminates 4 residues ahead of where the CDR3 ends, so the germline J gene completes it. The gene calls are TRBV1 and TRBJ1-1; D uncertain. The CDR3 length is 15 residues. CDR1 is NSQYPW and CDR2 is LRSPGD in the germline V gene (reference sequence). Trimming took 0 bases from V and 0 from J, leaving 8 bases between them. CDR3 bases read: TGCACCTGCAGTGCAGAAACAAAAGCAAACACA. This encodes CTCSAETKANT. Given in full, the CDR3 is CTCSAETKANTEVFF.

This clone was observed at least ten times. Gene names follow the mouse nomenclature. CDR3 bases read: TGTGCCAGCAACGGACAGAGTGCAGAA. The encoded protein is CASNGQSAE. The CDR3 reads in full as CASNGQSAETLYF. The chain uses TRBV13-3 and TRBJ2-3, with D possibly matching TRBD1 (6 bases). Read coverage stops 4 residues before the CDR3 terminus; the germline J gene supplies the remainder. This CDR3 has 13 amino acids. Germline V lookup: CDR1 NNHDY, CDR2 SYVADS. Trimming removed 6 bases at V and 0 bases at J, with 8 bases between.

This clone was seen ten or more times. All gene names here are mouse names. The read finishes 4 residues shy of the CDR3 end, and the germline J gene is used to complete it. The chain links TRBV14 to TRBJ2-5; 9 bases fit TRBD1. Per the germline V gene, CDR1 is SGHDT and CDR2 is FRDEAV. Germline trimming cut 2 bases from V and 0 bases from J; bases unmatched to any gene: 7. The CDR3 runs 17 residues. The DNA read from the CDR3 is TGTGCCAGCAGTTTTGGCCGGGACAGGGATAACCAAGAC. Translation: CASSFGRDRDNQD. The whole CDR3 reads CASSFGRDRDNQDTQYF.

This clone showed up many times. The gene symbols are mouse symbols. Sequencing ends 4 residues short of the CDR3 end; the germline J gene provides the rest. The chain combines TRBV5 with TRBJ2-7, with 10 bases aligning to TRBD2. The CDR3 is made up of 15 amino acids. CDR1 and CDR2 from the germline V gene are LGHNA and YNLKQL (reference sequence). CDR3 sequence reads: CASSQDLGLGYEQYF. Partial CDR3 DNA: TGTGCCAGCAGCCAAGATCTGGGACTGGGGTAT.

Comment on this clone: The gene symbols are mouse symbols. The CDR3 end is not reached by the read, which stops 4 residues before it; the germline J gene fills it in. The rearrangement joins TRBV4 to TRBJ1-1, with TRBD1 identical over 7 bases. This CDR3 region has 13 residues. The germline CDR1 and CDR2 sequences are LGHDT and YNNKQL (reference sequence). V shed 3 bases and J 3 bases; nucleotides not matched to a gene: 1. The CDR3 region is CASSYQGDTEVFF. The sequenced CDR3 bases are TGTGCCAGCAGCTACCAGGGGGACACA.

This clone was detected ten times or more. Genes and germline come from the mouse. The read terminates 4 residues ahead of where the CDR3 ends, so the germline J gene completes it. This chain joins TRBV24 and TRBJ2-5, with D maybe TRBD2 (7 bases). The CDR3 covers 15 residues. Germline V CDR1 and CDR2: KGHTA, FRNEEI. The CDR3 DNA, read in part, is TGTGCCAGCAGTCTGCTTGAGGGGGGGTGGGAC. It translates to CASSLLEGGWD. The whole CDR3 region reads CASSLLEGGWDTQYF.

This clone occurred many times. Mouse germline and gene names are used. The CDR3 end lies 4 residues beyond the end of the read and is filled in from the germline J gene. The rearrangement joins TRBV13-1 to TRBJ2-1; 9 bases map to TRBD1. There are 15 residues in the CDR3. CDR1 and CDR2 (germline): NSHNY, SYGAGN. CDR3 loop: CASSDAGDRGTEQFF. CDR3 DNA (partial): TGTGCCAGCAGTGATGCAGGAGACAGGGGGACT.

This clone has ten or more counts. Mouse germline and gene names are used. Incomplete CDR3 DNA: TGTGCCAGCAGCCAGACTGGGGGGAACACCGGG. Amino acid sequence: CASSQTGGNTG. The full CDR3 protein reads CASSQTGGNTGQLYF. This sequence joins TRBV14 and TRBJ2-2; TRBD2 aligns across 10 bases. The read falls 4 residues short of the CDR3 end, and the missing part is taken from the germline J gene. CDR1 is SGHDT and CDR2 is FRDEAV in the germline V gene. J was trimmed by 2 bases and V by 5 bases; bases with no gene match: 3. The CDR3 totals 15 residues. The variable domain in full, completed from reference TRBV14 and TRBJ2-2, reads EAGVTQSPRYAVLQEGQAVSFWCDPISGHDTLYWYQQPRDQGPQLLVYFRDEAVIDNSQLPSDRFSAVRPKGTNSTLKIQSAKQGDTATYLCASSQTGGNTGQLYFGEGSKLTVL.

In its sample, this clone is medium-sized. Gene names denote mouse genes. The CDR3 end lies 4 residues beyond the end of the read and is filled in from the germline J gene. This chain joins TRBV17 and TRBJ2-1; TRBD1 matches 8 bases. The CDR3 is made up of 14 amino acids. Germline CDR1 is MNHDT and CDR2 is YYDKIL. J gave up 2 bases and V 7 bases, and 4 bases lay outside the gene matches. The CDR3 loop reads CASTQDRDYAEQFF. The part of the CDR3 DNA that was read is TGTGCTAGCACCCAGGACAGGGACTATGCT. The full variable domain, rest sourced from reference TRBV17 and TRBJ2-1, is DTTVKQNPRYKLARVGKPVNLICSQTMNHDTMYWYQKKPNQAPKLLLFYYDKILNREADTFEKFQSSRPNNSFCSLYIGSAGLEYSAMYLCASTQDRDYAEQFFGPGTRLTVL.